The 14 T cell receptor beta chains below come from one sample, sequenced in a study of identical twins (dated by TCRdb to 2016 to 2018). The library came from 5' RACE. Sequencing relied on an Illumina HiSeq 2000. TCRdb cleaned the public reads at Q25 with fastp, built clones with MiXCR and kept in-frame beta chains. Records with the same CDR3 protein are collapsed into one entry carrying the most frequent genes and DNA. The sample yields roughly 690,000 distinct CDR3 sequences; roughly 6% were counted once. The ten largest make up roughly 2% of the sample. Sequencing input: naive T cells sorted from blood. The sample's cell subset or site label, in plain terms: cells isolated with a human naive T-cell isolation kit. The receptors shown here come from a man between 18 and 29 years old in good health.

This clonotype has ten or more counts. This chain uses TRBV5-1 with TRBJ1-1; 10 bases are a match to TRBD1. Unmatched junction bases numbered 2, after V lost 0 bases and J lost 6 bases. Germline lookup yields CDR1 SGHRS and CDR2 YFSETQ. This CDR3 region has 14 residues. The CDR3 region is CASSLVGTGAEAFF. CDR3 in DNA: TGCGCCAGCAGCTTGGTCGGGACAGGGGCTGAAGCTTTCTTT.

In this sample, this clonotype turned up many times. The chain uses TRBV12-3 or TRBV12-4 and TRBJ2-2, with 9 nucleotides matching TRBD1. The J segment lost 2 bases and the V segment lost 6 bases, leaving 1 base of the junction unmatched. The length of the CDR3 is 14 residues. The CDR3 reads CASRGQGNTGELFF. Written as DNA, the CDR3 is TGTGCCAGCAGGGGACAGGGTAACACCGGGGAGCTGTTTTTT.

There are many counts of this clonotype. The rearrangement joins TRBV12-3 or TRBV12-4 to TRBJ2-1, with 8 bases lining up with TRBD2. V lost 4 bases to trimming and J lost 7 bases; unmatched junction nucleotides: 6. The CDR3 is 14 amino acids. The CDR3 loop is CASSSTGGPNEQFF. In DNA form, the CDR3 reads TGTGCCAGCAGTTCCACGGGAGGGCCAAATGAGCAGTTCTTC.

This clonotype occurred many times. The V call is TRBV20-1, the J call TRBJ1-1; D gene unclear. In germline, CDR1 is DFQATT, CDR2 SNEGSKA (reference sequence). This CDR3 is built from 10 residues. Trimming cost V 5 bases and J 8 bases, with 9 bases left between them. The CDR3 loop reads CSARVGEAFF. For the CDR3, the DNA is TGCAGTGCTCGTGTCGGCGAAGCTTTCTTT.

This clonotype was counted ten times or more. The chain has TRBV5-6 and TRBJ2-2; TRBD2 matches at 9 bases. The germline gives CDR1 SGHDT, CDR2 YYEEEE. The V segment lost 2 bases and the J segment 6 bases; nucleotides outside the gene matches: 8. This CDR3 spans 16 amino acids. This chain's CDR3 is CASSLLAGGPPGELFF. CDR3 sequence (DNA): TGTGCCAGCAGCTTATTGGCGGGAGGGCCGCCCGGGGAGCTGTTTTTT.

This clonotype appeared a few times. CDR3: CASRSQQGPGNTIYF. CDR3 in DNA: TGTGCCAGCAGATCTCAACAGGGACCTGGAAACACCATATATTTT. The chain links TRBV12-3 or TRBV12-4 to TRBJ1-3; D is possibly TRBD1 (6 bases). This CDR3 has 15 residues. The V end lost 6 bases, the J end lost 2 bases, and 14 bases lay between the germline ends.

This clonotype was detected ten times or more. CDR3 bases: TGTGCCAGCAGCGCACCCGGGACTCCCTACGAGCAGTACTTC. This gives the protein CASSAPGTPYEQYF. The J gene is TRBJ2-7, the V gene TRBV4-2, with a possible D match to TRBD2 (6 bases). This CDR3 is built from 14 residues. Trimming removed 5 bases at V and 2 bases at J, with 13 bases between. CDR1 is LGHNA and CDR2 is YNFKEQ in the germline V gene.

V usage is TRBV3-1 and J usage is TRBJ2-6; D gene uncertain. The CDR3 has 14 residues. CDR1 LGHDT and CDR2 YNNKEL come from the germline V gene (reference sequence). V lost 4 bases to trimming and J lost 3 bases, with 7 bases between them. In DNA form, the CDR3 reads TGTGCCAGCAGCCCCATTTATGGGGCCAACGTCCTGACTTTC. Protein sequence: CASSPIYGANVLTF.

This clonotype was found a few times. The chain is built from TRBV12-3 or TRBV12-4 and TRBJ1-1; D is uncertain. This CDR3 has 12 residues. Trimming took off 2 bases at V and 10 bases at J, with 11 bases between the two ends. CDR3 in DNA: TGTGCCAGCAGTTTACTAGGGATCGGAGCTTTCTTT. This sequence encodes CASSLLGIGAFF.

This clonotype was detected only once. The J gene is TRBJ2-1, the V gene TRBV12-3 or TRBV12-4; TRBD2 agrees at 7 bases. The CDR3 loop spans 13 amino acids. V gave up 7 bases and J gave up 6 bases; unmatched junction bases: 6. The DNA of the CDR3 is TGTGCCAGCATCCCCGGGAGGAGCAATGAGCAGTTCTTC. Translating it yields CASIPGRSNEQFF.

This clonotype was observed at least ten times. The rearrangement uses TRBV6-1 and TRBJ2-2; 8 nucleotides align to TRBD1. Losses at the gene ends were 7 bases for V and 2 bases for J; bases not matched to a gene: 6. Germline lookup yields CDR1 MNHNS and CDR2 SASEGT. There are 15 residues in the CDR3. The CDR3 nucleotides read TGTGCCAGCATGGGGCCAGGGGGCAACACCGGGGAGCTGTTTTTT. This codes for CASMGPGGNTGELFF.

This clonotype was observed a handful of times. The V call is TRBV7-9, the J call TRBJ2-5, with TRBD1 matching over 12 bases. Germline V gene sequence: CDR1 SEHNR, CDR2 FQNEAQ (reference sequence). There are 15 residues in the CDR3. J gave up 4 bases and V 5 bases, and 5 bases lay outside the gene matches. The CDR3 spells CASSGDRGLGETQYF. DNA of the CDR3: TGTGCCAGCAGCGGGGACAGGGGGCTGGGAGAGACCCAGTACTTC.

The CDR3 protein is CAITLEKREGADTQYF. The CDR3 region has the DNA TGTGCCATCACCCTGGAGAAGCGGGAGGGCGCGGATACGCAGTATTTT. J is TRBJ2-3 and V is TRBV10-3, with 10 bases fitting TRBD2. Looked up from germline, CDR1 is ENHRY and CDR2 is SYGVKD. J was trimmed by 6 bases and V by 7 bases; bases with no gene match: 13. This CDR3 is built from 16 residues.

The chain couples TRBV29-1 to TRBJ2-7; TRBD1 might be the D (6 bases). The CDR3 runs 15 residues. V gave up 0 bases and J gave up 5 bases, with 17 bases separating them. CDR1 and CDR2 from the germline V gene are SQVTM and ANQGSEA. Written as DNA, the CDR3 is TGCAGCGTTGAAGAGACCGGGACACCCGTGGACGAGCAGTACTTC. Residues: CSVEETGTPVDEQYF.